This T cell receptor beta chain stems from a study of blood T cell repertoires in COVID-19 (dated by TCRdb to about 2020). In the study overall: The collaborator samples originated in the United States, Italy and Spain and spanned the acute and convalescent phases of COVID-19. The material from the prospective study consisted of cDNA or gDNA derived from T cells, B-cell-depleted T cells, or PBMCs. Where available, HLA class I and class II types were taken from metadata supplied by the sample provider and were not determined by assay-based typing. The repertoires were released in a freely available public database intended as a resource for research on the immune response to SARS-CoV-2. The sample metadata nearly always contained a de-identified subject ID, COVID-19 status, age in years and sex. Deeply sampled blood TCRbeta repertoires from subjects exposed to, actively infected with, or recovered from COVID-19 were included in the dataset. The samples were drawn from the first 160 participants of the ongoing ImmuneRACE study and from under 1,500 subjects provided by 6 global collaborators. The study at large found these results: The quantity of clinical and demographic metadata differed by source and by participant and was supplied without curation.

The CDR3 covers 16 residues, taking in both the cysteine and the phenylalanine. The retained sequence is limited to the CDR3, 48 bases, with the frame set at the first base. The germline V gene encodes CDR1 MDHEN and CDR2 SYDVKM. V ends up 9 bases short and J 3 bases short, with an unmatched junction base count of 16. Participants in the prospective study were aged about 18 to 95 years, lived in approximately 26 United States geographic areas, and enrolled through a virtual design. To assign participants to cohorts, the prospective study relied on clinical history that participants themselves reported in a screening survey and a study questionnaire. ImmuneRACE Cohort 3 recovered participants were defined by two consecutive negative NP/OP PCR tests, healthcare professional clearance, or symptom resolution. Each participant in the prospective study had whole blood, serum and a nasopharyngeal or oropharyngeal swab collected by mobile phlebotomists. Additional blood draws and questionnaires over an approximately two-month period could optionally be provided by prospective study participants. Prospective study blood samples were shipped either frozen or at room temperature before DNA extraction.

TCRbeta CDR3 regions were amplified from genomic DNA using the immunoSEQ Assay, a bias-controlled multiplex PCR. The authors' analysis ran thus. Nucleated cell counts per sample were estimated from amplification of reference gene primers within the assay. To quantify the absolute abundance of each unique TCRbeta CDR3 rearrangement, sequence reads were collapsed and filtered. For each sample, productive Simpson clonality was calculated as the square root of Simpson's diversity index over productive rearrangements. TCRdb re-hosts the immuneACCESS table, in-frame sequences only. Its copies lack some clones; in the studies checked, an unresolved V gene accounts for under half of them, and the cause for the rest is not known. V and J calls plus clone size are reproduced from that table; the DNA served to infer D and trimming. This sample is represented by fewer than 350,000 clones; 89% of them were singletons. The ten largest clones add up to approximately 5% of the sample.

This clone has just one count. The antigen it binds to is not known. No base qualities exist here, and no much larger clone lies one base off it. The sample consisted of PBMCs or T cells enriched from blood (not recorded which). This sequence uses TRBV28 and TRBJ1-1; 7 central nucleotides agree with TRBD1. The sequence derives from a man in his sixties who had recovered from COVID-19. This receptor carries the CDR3 CARSQQGLEGDTEAFF. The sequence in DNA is TGTGCCAGGAGCCAACAGGGGTTAGAGGGGGACACTGAAGCTTTCTTT.